The rows below give T cell receptor beta chains drawn from one sample of a study of human thymus T cells. Clones were sequenced by immunoSEQ multiplex PCR, and TCRdb holds only the in-frame ones, with some missing. The repertoire holds some 120,000 clones, with about 95% as singletons. Sequenced sample: thymus tissue. These receptors all come from a boy in the first two years of life with a congenital heart defect but otherwise immunologically healthy. The CDR3 runs from the conserved cysteine through the conserved F or W. A D gene is named only where the DNA matches it firmly. A clone size is listed for some rows: how often the clone was seen (once, few, many), or a class if it is expanded.

TRBV4-3	NA	12	TRBJ2-7	NA	CASSQPGSGLSF	TGCGCCAGCAGCCAGCCAGGGAGCGGATTGAGCTTC
TRBV4-3	NA	15	TRBJ1-2	TRBD1	CASSQDRDRGPGYTF	TGCGCCAGCAGCCAAGATCGGGACAGGGGACCTGGCTACACCTTC
TRBV7-9	NA	13	TRBJ2-5	NA	CASSLGGSQTQYF	TGTGCCAGCAGCTTAGGGGGTAGCCAGACCCAGTACTTC
TRBV27	NA	17	TRBJ1-1	TRBD1	CASSPRPDRGRSPEAFF	TGTGCCAGCAGTCCCCGCCCGGACAGGGGACGGTCCCCTGAAGCTTTCTTT
TRBV7-2	NA	15	TRBJ1-2	TRBD1	CASSSGTGEGYGYTF	TGTGCCAGCAGCAGTGGTACAGGGGAGGGGTATGGCTACACCTTC
TRBV2	NA	18	TRBJ2-1	TRBD2	CASSEEGRRGLASHEQFF	TGTGCCAGCAGTGAAGAAGGGAGGAGGGGACTAGCTTCCCATGAGCAGTTCTTC
TRBV19	NA	14	TRBJ1-4	NA	CASRRGEGNEKLFF	TGTGCCAGTAGGCGGGGGGAGGGGAATGAAAAACTGTTTTTT
TRBV27	NA	15	TRBJ1-6	TRBD1	CASSWGNRGDSPLHF	TGTGCCAGCAGTTGGGGGAACAGGGGGGATTCACCCCTCCACTTT
TRBV6-5	NA	13	TRBJ1-2	NA	CASLLTDSYGYTF	TGTGCCAGCCTATTAACAGACTCGTATGGCTACACCTTC
TRBV11-2	once	16	TRBJ2-7	TRBD1	CASSRGDRGRGYEQYF	TGTGCCAGCAGCCGTGGGGACAGGGGAAGGGGCTACGAGCAGTACTTC
TRBV7-2	NA	14	TRBJ2-7	NA	CASSFAGGLYEQYF	TGTGCCAGCAGCTTTGCAGGGGGGCTCTACGAGCAGTACTTC
TRBV2	NA	18	TRBJ1-5	NA	CASSLFPEWQVGNQPQHF	TGTGCCAGCAGTTTATTCCCTGAGTGGCAGGTGGGCAATCAGCCCCAGCATTTT
TRBV14	NA	16	TRBJ2-7	TRBD1	CASSQAPRDRGFEQYF	TGTGCCAGCAGCCAGGCACCCCGGGACAGGGGCTTCGAGCAGTACTTC
TRBV2	NA	15	TRBJ2-3	NA	CASSPRGGITDTQYF	TGTGCCAGCAGCCCACGTGGGGGGATCACAGATACGCAGTATTTT